This TCR beta chain stems from a study of memory CD4+ T cells and cytomegalovirus serostatus. V dropped 5 bases and J dropped 6 bases, with 20 bases sitting between them. Germline CDR1 is LNHDA and CDR2 is SQIVND (reference sequence). The CDR3 length is 16 residues. Single viable CD3+CD4+CD8-CD45RO+ cells were sorted as the memory CD4+ T cells. Clones were read by immunoSEQ multiplex PCR, and TCRdb kept only the in-frame ones, dropping some. The data hold approximately 30,000 clones, with about 80% observed a single time. Sequencing was done on a sample of memory CD4+ T cells from blood. The rearrangement links TRBV19 to TRBJ2-1; perhaps D is TRBD1 or TRBD2 (6 bases each). The clonotype was recovered from an adult in good health and CMV-seronegative. Some clones in this sample may be carry-over from other donors' samples. The CDR3 nucleotides read TGTGCCAGTAGTGCCCGACTAGTGGGGGGCTCCAATGAGCAGTTCTTC. It encodes CASSARLVGGSNEQFF.